Listed below are T cell receptor beta chains from one sample, sequenced in a study of cytomegalovirus exposure and HLA in healthy donors. Method: immunoSEQ multiplex PCR; TCRdb's copy keeps in-frame clones and lacks some. The sample includes 70,000 to 100,000 clones, less than 80% of them seen just once. Sequencing input: PBMCs. All receptors derive from a woman aged 45 to 65 in good health and CMV-seropositive. Both conserved end residues are trimmed from each CDR3. Each record gives: V gene, J gene, CDR3 protein.

>TRBV10-3|TRBJ2-5
AISGGPEGRQETQY
>TRBV6-5|TRBJ1-2
ASTQGINYGYT
>TRBV9|TRBJ1-6
ASSTPGQNSPLH
>TRBV23-1|TRBJ2-2
AHETGGSTGELF
>TRBV9|TRBJ2-7
ASSDNPGTVSYEQY
>TRBV19|TRBJ1-6
ASSRGRTDNSPLH
>TRBV19|TRBJ1-5
ASSRTGASNQPQH
>TRBV5-1|TRBJ2-7
ASSTGQEQY
>TRBV18|TRBJ1-4
ASSPGVTNEKLF
>TRBV28|TRBJ1-2
ASSSPGQGARGYT
>TRBV9|TRBJ1-5
ASSVDGQGPQPQH
>TRBV30|TRBJ2-1
AWSVLRDNEQF
>TRBV19|TRBJ1-1
ASRAWGRNTEAF
>TRBV2|TRBJ2-7
ASSDVGRGEQY
>TRBV6-1|TRBJ1-5
ASSEAGQPNQPQH
>TRBV5-1|TRBJ1-1
ASSLALRTLNTEAF
>TRBV6-4|TRBJ2-2
ASSKEDRANTGELF
>TRBV13|TRBJ2-6
ASSGKGAAGANVLT
>TRBV7-2|TRBJ2-5
ASSLASHQETQY
>TRBV5-6|TRBJ2-7
ASSPDRDFSYEQY
>TRBV11-1|TRBJ1-1
ASSEADRGETEAF
>TRBV4-2|TRBJ2-2
ASSQAVGELF
>TRBV6-6|TRBJ1-6
ASSYPQGRPLH
>TRBV4-1|TRBJ2-1
ASSQDSAGGNSYNEQF
>TRBV2|TRBJ1-2
ASSLGGGKFGYT
>TRBV7-8|TRBJ1-1
ASSRWARNTEAF
>TRBV7-7|TRBJ1-2
ATPGHLNYGYT
>TRBV19|TRBJ1-1
ASSDRDRDTEAF
>TRBV7-9|TRBJ1-1
ASSTGNRGRDTEAF
>TRBV10-3|TRBJ2-6
AIKGGIRGVLT
>TRBV15|TRBJ1-4
ATSRSGGNEKLF
>TRBV7-3|TRBJ1-6
ASSLMGQGGHSPLH
>TRBV4-1|TRBJ2-1
ASSQEGRSNEQF
>TRBV30|TRBJ1-3
AGTAGNTIY
>TRBV19|TRBJ2-5
ASSVQGLGQETQY
>TRBV7-9|TRBJ2-5
ASSPRGGEETQY
>TRBV5-1|TRBJ2-1
ASSLLTDNEQF
>TRBV28|TRBJ1-6
ASSQSGTGDNNSPLH
>TRBV2|TRBJ2-5
ASSGFLAEETQY
>TRBV5-1|TRBJ1-2
ASSLSRAGGARNYGYT
>TRBV5-1|TRBJ2-5
ASSLATSGVQETQY
>TRBV2|TRBJ1-2
ASSVGQGAYYGYT